These 15 T cell receptor beta chains share one sample of origin, sequenced in a study of blood T cell repertoires in COVID-19. The repertoire was sequenced with immunoSEQ multiplex PCR; TCRdb's copy has only in-frame clones and lacks some. The sample lists 90,000 to 100,000 clones, more than 75% seen once, with about a tenth in the top ten. Sequencing was carried out using peripheral blood. The receptor set was obtained from a man aged 45-60 years with acute or convalescent COVID-19.

The chain carries TRBV5-1 and TRBJ2-5; the D gene is possibly TRBD2 (6 bases). Germline assignment: CDR1 SGHRS and CDR2 YFSETQ. The CDR3 spans 14 residues. Trimming pared 4 bases from V and 4 bases from J, leaving 14 bases between. CDR3 in DNA: TGCGCCAGCAGCCCCCAGGCGCGGGGAGAGACCCAGTACTTC. This translates into CASSPQARGETQYF.

J is TRBJ1-6 and V is TRBV2; D ambiguous. The length of the CDR3 is 15 residues. V was cut by 6 bases and J by 10 bases, with 19 bases left in between. Germline V CDR1 and CDR2: SNHLY, FYNNEI. The CDR3 nucleotides read TGTGCCAGCAGAGTATCAGTCGCAACGGGATCACCCCTCCACTTT. Amino acids: CASRVSVATGSPLHF.

This clone was picked up one time. The chain combines TRBV29-1 with TRBJ1-5, with 10 bases identical to TRBD1. Germline CDR1 reads SQVTM; CDR2 reads ANQGSEA. The CDR3 extends over 14 amino acids. V dropped 4 bases and J dropped 3; count of bases not matched to a gene: 3. Here the CDR3 reads CSVVGQGFNQPQHF. The CDR3 nucleotides are TGCAGCGTTGTGGGACAGGGGTTCAATCAGCCCCAGCATTTT.

The chain is built from TRBV19 and TRBJ2-1; tentatively, D is TRBD1 (5 bases). This CDR3 spans 16 amino acids. Germline CDR1 and CDR2: LNHDA and SQIVND (reference sequence). Between the trimmed V and J ends, which lost 5 bases and 0 bases, there was a span of 14 bases. For the CDR3, the DNA is TGTGCCAGTAGTCTTCAACCGACAGTCTCCTACAATGAGCAGTTCTTC. This translates into CASSLQPTVSYNEQFF.

The V gene is TRBV6-5, the J gene TRBJ2-7; 11 bases agree with TRBD2. The ends lost 5 bases at V and 2 bases at J; junction bases unmatched: 2. Germline CDR1 is MNHEY and CDR2 is SVGAGI. This CDR3 is built from 14 residues. CDR3 sequence: CASSPGLAAYEQYF. CDR3 sequence (DNA): TGTGCCAGCAGTCCGGGACTAGCGGCCTACGAGCAGTACTTC.

The chain combines TRBV2 with TRBJ2-4; 10 positions agree with TRBD1. Germline V CDR1 and CDR2: SNHLY, FYNNEI. J was trimmed by 3 bases and V by 7 bases; bases with no gene match: 6. The CDR3 has 15 residues. CDR3 in DNA: TGTGCCAGCAAAAGACAGGGGGCCAACAAAAACATTCAGTACTTC. Amino acids: CASKRQGANKNIQYF.

The J gene is TRBJ2-7, the V gene TRBV11-2, with D perhaps matching TRBD2 (6 bases). CDR3 size: 13 residues. Germline values: CDR1 SGHAT, CDR2 FQNNGV. Trimming removed 0 bases from V and 6 bases from J, with 9 bases in between. The CDR3 sequence: CASSLDLSGEQYF. The CDR3 DNA reads as TGTGCCAGCAGCTTAGATCTTAGCGGCGAGCAGTACTTC.

The chain employs TRBV10-1 and TRBJ2-1; weak D call: TRBD2 (5 bases). The ends were cut back, 3 bases at V and 0 bases at J, with 6 bases in the middle. Germline V gene data show CDR1 as WNHNN and CDR2 as SYGVQD (reference sequence). The CDR3 has 14 amino acids. This CDR3 is CASSEGGSYNEQFF. The CDR3 DNA reads TGCGCCAGCAGTGAAGGAGGCTCCTACAATGAGCAGTTCTTC.

The chain recombines TRBV27 with TRBJ2-5; D unresolved. The ends were cut back, 2 bases at V and 7 bases at J, with 17 bases in the middle. The germline CDR1 and CDR2 sequences are MNHEY and SMNVEV (reference sequence). The CDR3 totals 15 residues. The DNA for the CDR3 is TGTGCCAGCAGTTTAAGTTGGCAGGCCCTCGGGACCCAGTACTTC. It yields the protein CASSLSWQALGTQYF.

The chain combines TRBV6-5 with TRBJ1-5; D is perhaps TRBD1 (6 bases). V was cut by 0 bases and J by 2 bases, with 8 bases left in between. The germline V gene has CDR1 MNHEY and CDR2 SVGAGI. The CDR3 is 15 amino acids. CDR3 protein: CASSYSRGGNQPQHF. The CDR3 DNA reads TGTGCCAGCAGTTACTCCAGGGGAGGCAATCAGCCCCAGCATTTT.

Written as DNA, the CDR3 is TGCAGCGTTGAAGGAGTAGGGACACCCACTGGGGCCAACGTCCTGACTTTC. Its protein product is CSVEGVGTPTGANVLTF. The chain has TRBV29-1 and TRBJ2-6; perhaps TRBD1 as D (6 bases). The length of the CDR3 is 17 residues. V lost 1 base, J lost 2 bases, and 15 bases lay in between. Germline CDR1 and CDR2: SQVTM and ANQGSEA.

V and J are TRBV7-9 and TRBJ2-3; 9 nucleotides agree with TRBD1. The CDR3 is 18 residues long. J was trimmed by 4 bases and V by 2 bases; bases with no gene match: 13. CDR1 and CDR2 (germline): SEHNR, FQNEAQ (reference sequence). CDR3 residues: CASSLLSWDRESPDTQYF. The CDR3, as DNA: TGTGCCAGCAGCTTATTGTCCTGGGACAGGGAGTCCCCAGATACGCAGTATTTT. Full variable domain (remainder filled in from reference TRBV7-9 and TRBJ2-3): DTGVSQNPRHKITKRGQNVTFRCDPISEHNRLYWYRQTLGQGPEFLTYFQNEAQLEKSRLLSDRFSAERPKGSFSTLEIQRTEQGDSAMYLCASSLLSWDRESPDTQYFGPGTRLTVL.

The chain joins TRBV5-1 to TRBJ1-6, with D tentatively TRBD1 (6 bases). Germline lookup yields CDR1 SGHRS and CDR2 YFSETQ. Trimming stripped 5 bases from V and 5 bases from J, with 11 bases between. This CDR3 spans 14 amino acids. The CDR3 nucleotides are TGCGCCAGCAGACCGGACAGTAATAATTCACCCCTCCACTTT. This sequence encodes CASRPDSNNSPLHF.

This rearrangement joins TRBV11-2 to TRBJ1-4, with D possibly TRBD1 on 6 matching bases. V was pared by 5 bases and J by 4 bases, with 23 bases between. Germline lookup yields CDR1 SGHAT and CDR2 FQNNGV. This CDR3 contains 18 residues. In DNA form, the CDR3 reads TGTGCCAGCAGCAGACGGTTCGGCGCACAGGGTCGTAATGAAAAACTGTTTTTT. It is translated as CASSRRFGAQGRNEKLFF.

This clone was found a few times. The gene calls are TRBV30 and TRBJ1-4; D possibly corresponds to TRBD1 (6 bases). Germline CDR1 reads GTSNPN; CDR2 reads SVGIG (reference sequence). CDR3 length equals 15 residues. V lost 0 bases and J lost 2, with 10 bases in between. CDR3 in DNA: TGTGCCTGGAGTGTACGCAGGGGTACTAATGAAAAACTGTTTTTT. It encodes CAWSVRRGTNEKLFF.